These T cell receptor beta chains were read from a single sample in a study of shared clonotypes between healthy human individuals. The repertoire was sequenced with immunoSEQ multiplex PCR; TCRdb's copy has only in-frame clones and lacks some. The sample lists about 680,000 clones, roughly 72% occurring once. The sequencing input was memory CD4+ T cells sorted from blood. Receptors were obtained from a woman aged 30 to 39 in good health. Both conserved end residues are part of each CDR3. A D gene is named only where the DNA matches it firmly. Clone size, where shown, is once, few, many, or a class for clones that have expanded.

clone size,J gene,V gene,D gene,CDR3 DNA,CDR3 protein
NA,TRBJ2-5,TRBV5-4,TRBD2,TGTGCCAGCAGCATGGCGGCGGGAGCGGGGGAGACCCAGTACTTC,CASSMAAGAGETQYF
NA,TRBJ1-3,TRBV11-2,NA,TGTGCCAGCAGCTTTTCTCCCGGGGCCTGGAACACCATATATTTT,CASSFSPGAWNTIYF
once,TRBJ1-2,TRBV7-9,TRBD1,TGTGCCAGCAGCCCCGAGGCCCTAGGACAGGACTATGGCTACACCTTC,CASSPEALGQDYGYTF
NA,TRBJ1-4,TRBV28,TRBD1,TGTGCCAGCAGACCGGCCCGGGGACAGTATAATGAAAAACTGTTTTTT,CASRPARGQYNEKLFF
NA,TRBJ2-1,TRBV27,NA,TGTGCCAGCAGTTTATCCACGTTAGACCTCAATGAGCAGTTCTTC,CASSLSTLDLNEQFF
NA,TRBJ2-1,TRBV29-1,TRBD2,TGCAGCGCATCTGAGCGGGAGTTTGAGCAGTTCTTC,CSASEREFEQFF
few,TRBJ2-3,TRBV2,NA,TGTGCCAGCAGTATACAGGGCGGGGAGTCAGATACGCAGTATTTT,CASSIQGGESDTQYF
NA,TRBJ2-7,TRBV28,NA,TGTGCCAGCAGTGATGAGGGACTCCCCCCCTACGAGCAGTACTTC,CASSDEGLPPYEQYF
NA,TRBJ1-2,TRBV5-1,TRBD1,TGCGCCAGCAGCTGGCCGGACAGGAACTATGGCTACACCTTC,CASSWPDRNYGYTF
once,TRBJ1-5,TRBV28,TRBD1,TGTGCCAGCACCACCACCCAGGGGGCCGGCAATCAGCCCCAGCATTTT,CASTTTQGAGNQPQHF
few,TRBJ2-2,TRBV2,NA,TGTGCCAGCTCCCGTCGGGGCGGGGAGCTGTTTTTT,CASSRRGGELFF
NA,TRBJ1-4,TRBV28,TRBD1,TGTGCCAGCAGGGCCGGACAGGGTGGCGAAAAACTGTTTTTT,CASRAGQGGEKLFF
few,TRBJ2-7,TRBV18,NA,TGTGCCAGCTCCCGTGAAACAGGGTTTGAGCAGTACTTC,CASSRETGFEQYF
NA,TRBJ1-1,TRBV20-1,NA,TGCAGTGCTAGAGGGGGTGGTGAAGCTTTCTTT,CSARGGGEAFF
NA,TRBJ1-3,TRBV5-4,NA,TGTGCCAGCAGCCAGGGTGGAAACACCATATATTTT,CASSQGGNTIYF
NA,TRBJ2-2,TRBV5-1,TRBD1,TGCGCCAGCAGCAACAGGGGAAGTATAAACACCGGGGAGCTGTTTTTT,CASSNRGSINTGELFF
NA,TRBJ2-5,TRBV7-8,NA,TGTGCCAGCAGCTTAGGGACGGCCAGGACCCAGTACTTC,CASSLGTARTQYF
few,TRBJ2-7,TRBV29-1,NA,TGCAGCGTTGTTGTGGTGGCTACCAGTTTATCCTACGAGCAGTACTTC,CSVVVVATSLSYEQYF
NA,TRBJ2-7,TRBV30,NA,TGTGCCTGGAGTGCAGGGGAAGCCTACGAGCAGTACTTC,CAWSAGEAYEQYF
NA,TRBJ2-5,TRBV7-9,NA,TGTGCCAGCAGCTACGGACTAGACCCAGGGGAGCAGTACTTC,CASSYGLDPGEQYF
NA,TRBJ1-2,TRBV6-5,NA,TGTGCCAGCAAGGGGCAGGGTGGCTACACCTTC,CASKGQGGYTF
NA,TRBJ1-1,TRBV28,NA,TGTGCCAGCAGTTCTGGGGGGGAGTTGGGGTACACTGAAGCTTTCTTT,CASSSGGELGYTEAFF
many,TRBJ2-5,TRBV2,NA,TGTGCCAGCAGCGCCGATTACGTCAGAAAAGAGACCCAGTACTTC,CASSADYVRKETQYF
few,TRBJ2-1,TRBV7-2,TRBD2,TGTGCCAGCAGCTTAGATGGGACTAGCAATGAGCAGTTCTTC,CASSLDGTSNEQFF
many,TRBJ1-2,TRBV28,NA,TGTGCCAGCAGTTTGGGGGACACGATCTCTGGCTACACCTTC,CASSLGDTISGYTF
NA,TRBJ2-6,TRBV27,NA,TGTGCCAGCAAAGCTTTCTCTGGGGCCAACGTCCTGACTTTC,CASKAFSGANVLTF
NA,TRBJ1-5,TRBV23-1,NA,TGCGCCAGCAGTCACCCGAAGGGCAGACTCAATCAGCCCCAGCATTTT,CASSHPKGRLNQPQHF
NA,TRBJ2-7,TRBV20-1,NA,TGCAGTGCTCGGAGCTCCTACGAGCAGTACTTC,CSARSSYEQYF
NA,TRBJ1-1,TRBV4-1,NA,TGCGCCAGCAGCCATCGAGGTGGGTCTAAGACAGGCCGGCGGACTGAAGCTTTCTTT,CASSHRGGSKTGRRTEAFF
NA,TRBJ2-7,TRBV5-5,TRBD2,TGTGCCAGCAGCTTGAGGTTCGGCGGGAGCGTCTACGAGCAGTACTTC,CASSLRFGGSVYEQYF
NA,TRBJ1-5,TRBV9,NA,TGTGCCAGCAGCGGTATAGGGGATAGTCAGCCCCAGCATTTT,CASSGIGDSQPQHF
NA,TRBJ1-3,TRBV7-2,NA,TGTGCCAGCAGCCCCATAGGGGGGGCTTCAATTTCCGGAAACACCATATATTTT,CASSPIGGASISGNTIYF
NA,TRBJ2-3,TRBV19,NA,TGTGCCAGTAGTATGGTCACCTCTTACACAGATACGCAGTATTTT,CASSMVTSYTDTQYF
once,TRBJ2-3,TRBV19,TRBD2,TGTGCCAGTAGTGTGACTAGCGGGAGTTCAGATACGCAGTATTTT,CASSVTSGSSDTQYF
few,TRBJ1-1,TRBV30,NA,TGTGCCTGGACAAGACGGGGAGTGAACACTGAAGCTTTCTTT,CAWTRRGVNTEAFF
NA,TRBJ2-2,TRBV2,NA,TGTGCCAGCAAGGGGAGCCCAAACGCGAACACCGGGGAGCTGTTTTTT,CASKGSPNANTGELFF
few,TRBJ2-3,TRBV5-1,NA,TGCGCCAGCAGCTTGGAGGGGCGCCAGGACACAGATACGCAGTATTTT,CASSLEGRQDTDTQYF
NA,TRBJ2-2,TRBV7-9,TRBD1,TGTGCCAGCAGCTTAGGGGACAGGGGGATCACCGGGGAGCTGTTTTTT,CASSLGDRGITGELFF
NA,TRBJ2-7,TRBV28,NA,TGTGCCAGCAGTTTCGCCTCCATGACCTACGAGCAGTACTTC,CASSFASMTYEQYF
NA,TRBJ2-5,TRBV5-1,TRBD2,TGCGCCAGCAGCTTGGCTGCGGGAGGGCCCGAAGAGACCCAGTACTTC,CASSLAAGGPEETQYF
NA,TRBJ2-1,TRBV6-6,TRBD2,TGTGCCAGCAGTTACCCAAGCGGGGTCTCCTACAATGAGCAGTTCTTC,CASSYPSGVSYNEQFF
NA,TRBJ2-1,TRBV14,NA,TGTGCCAGCAGCCAATCGCTCACAGCGTTGGGTGAGCAGTTCTTC,CASSQSLTALGEQFF
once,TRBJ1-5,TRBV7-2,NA,TGTGCCAGCAGCTTAGGACAGAGACAGCCCCAGCATTTT,CASSLGQRQPQHF
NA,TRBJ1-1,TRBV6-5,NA,TGTGCCAGCATAACGAACACTGAAGCTTTCTTT,CASITNTEAFF
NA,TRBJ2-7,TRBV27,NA,TGTGCCAGCGGCGGGGCATCCTACGAGCAGTACTTC,CASGGASYEQYF
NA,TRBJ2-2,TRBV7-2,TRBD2,TGTGCCAGCAGCTTAGTGGGACTAGTGATGGCCGGGGAGCTGTTTTTT,CASSLVGLVMAGELFF
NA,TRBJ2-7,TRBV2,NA,TGTGCCAGTACCGGGGGATACCTACGCTACGAGCAGTACTTC,CASTGGYLRYEQYF
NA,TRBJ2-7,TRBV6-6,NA,TGTGCCAGCAGCCTCGATCAGTTCTACGAGCAGTACTTC,CASSLDQFYEQYF
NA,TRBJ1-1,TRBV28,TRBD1,TGTGCCAGCAGGGGGGTCACAGGGGGCACTGAAGCTTTCTTT,CASRGVTGGTEAFF
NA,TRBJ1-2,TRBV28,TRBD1,TGTGCCAGTACCGCGGGACAGGGGAGGTATGGCTACACCTTC,CASTAGQGRYGYTF
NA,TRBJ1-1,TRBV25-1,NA,TGTGCCAGCAGTGAATATGGGCACACTGAAGCTTTCTTT,CASSEYGHTEAFF